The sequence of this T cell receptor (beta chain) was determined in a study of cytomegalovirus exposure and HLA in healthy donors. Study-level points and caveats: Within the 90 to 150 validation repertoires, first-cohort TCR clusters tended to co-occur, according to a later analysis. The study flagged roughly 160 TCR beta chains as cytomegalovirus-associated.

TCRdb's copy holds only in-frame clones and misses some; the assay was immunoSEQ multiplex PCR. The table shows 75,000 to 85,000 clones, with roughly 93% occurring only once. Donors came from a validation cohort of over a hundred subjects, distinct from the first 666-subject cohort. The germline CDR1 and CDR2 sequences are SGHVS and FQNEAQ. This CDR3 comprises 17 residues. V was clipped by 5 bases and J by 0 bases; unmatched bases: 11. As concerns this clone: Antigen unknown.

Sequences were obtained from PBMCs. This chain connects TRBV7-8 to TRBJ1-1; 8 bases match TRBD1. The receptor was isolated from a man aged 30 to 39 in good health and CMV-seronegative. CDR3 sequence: CASSLPRTGTMNTEAFF. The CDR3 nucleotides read TGTGCCAGCAGCCTCCCCCGGACAGGGACAATGAACACTGAAGCTTTCTTT.